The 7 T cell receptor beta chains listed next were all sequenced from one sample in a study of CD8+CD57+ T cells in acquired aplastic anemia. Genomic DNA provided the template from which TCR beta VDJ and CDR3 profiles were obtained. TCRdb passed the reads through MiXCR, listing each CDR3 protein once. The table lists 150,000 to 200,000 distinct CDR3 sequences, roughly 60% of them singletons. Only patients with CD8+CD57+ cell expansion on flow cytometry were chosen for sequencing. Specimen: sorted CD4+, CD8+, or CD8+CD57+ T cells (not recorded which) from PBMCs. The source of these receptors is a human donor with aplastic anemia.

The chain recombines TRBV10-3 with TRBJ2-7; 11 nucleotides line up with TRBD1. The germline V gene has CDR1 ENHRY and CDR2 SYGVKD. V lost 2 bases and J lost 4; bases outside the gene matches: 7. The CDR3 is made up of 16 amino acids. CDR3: CAISERWDRGGYEQYF. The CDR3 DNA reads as TGTGCCATCAGTGAGAGGTGGGACAGGGGGGGGTACGAGCAGTACTTC.

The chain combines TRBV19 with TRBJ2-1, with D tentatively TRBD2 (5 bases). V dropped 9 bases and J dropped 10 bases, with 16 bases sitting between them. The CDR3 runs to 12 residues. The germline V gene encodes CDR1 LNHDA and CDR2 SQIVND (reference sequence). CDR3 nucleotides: TGTGCCAGCGCATTCCTAGCAGGCGAGCAGTTCTTC. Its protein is CASAFLAGEQFF.

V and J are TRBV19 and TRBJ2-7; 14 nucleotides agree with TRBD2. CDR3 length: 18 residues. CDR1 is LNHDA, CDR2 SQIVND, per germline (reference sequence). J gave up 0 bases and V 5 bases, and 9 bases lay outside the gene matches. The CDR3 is CASSQWTSGGSGSYEQYF. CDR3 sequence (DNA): TGTGCCAGTAGTCAGTGGACTAGCGGGGGGTCCGGCTCCTACGAGCAGTACTTC.

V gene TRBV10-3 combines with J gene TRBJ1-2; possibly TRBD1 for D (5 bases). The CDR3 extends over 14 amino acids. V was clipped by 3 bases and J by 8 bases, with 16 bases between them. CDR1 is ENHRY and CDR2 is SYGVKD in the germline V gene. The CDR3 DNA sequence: TGTGCCATCAGTGACCGAACCGGGACGGTGGGCTACACCTTC. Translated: CAISDRTGTVGYTF.

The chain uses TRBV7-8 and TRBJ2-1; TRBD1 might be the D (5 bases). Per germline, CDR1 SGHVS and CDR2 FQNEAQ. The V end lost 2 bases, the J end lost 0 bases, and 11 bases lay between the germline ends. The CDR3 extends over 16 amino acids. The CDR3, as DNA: TGTGCCAGCAGCTTAAGGGGCCACAGCTCCTACAATGAGCAGTTCTTC. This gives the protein CASSLRGHSSYNEQFF.

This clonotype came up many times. The CDR3 loop is CASSHRQGSVTEAFF. DNA for the CDR3: TGTGCCAGCAGTCACAGACAGGGGTCGGTAACTGAAGCTTTCTTT. The chain combines TRBV2 with TRBJ1-1, with 8 bases fitting TRBD1. V dropped 5 bases and J dropped 5; count of bases not matched to a gene: 10. This CDR3 is built from 15 residues. CDR1 is SNHLY, CDR2 FYNNEI, per germline.

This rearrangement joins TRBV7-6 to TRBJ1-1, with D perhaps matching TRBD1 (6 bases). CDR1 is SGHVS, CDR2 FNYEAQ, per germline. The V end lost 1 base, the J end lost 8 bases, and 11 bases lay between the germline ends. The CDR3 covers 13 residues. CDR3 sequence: CASSLDPTGEAFF. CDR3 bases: TGTGCCAGCAGCTTAGATCCCACAGGGGAAGCTTTCTTT.